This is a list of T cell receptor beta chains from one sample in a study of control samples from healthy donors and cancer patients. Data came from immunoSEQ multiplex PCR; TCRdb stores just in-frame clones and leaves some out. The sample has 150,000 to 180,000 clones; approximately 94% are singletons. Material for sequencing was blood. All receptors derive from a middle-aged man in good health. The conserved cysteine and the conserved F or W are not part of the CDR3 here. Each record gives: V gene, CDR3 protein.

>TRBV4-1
ASSQDWAGRSYEQY
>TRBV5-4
ASRRTSGTYNEQF
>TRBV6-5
ASSYSQGGNQPQH
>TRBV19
ASSPGTGNSYGYT
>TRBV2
ASSPVAGGADTQY
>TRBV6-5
ASSIRRDTYEQY
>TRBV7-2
ASSLVGPPQETQY
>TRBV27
ASSLSSRSNTEAF
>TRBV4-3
ASSNAWTGGNYGYT
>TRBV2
ASKTGQADTEAF
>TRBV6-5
ASSFGGRTGELF
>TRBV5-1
ASSLARPRVEQF
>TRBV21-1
ASSKEAHNEQF
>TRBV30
AWSKRDRGLGTDTQY
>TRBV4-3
ASSQSAYQRGGLEQY
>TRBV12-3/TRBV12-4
ASSLGGPPQH
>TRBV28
ASSSSGGTGGGYT
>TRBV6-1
ASSEVGGMGTEAF
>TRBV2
ASRGTGGSSYEQY
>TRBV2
ASSERGGINEKLF
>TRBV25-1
ASSELGGNEQF
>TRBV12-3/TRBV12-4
ASSFRGQPQH
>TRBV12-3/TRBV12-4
ASSRQNYEQY
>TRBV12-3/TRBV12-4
ASSPQQRNEQF
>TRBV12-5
ASANHLASQGHEQY
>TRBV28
ASSLFGAPTGGYGYT
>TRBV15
ATSRERTANTEAF
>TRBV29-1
SVEGLAGDGSYNEQF
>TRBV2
ASKRVSSYT
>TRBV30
AWSVSQGRAF
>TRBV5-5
ASRPERSTAEQY
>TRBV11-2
ASSLGDPRASYEQY
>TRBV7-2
ASSLFGGMNTEAF
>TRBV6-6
ASRGYSYEQY
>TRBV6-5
ASSRLLSGETEAF
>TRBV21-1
ASSKVSRGAGNTEAF
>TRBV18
ASSPLSRTGEGNYGYT
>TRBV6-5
ASSYSRGDYGYT
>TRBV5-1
ASSPGAYSNQPQH
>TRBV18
ASSPPSPPGTGRNDQPQH
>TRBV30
AWSTRGGRLAKNIQY
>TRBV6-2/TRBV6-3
ASSYRRSQPQH